The rows below give T cell receptor beta chains drawn from one sample of a study of PD-1 blockade in classical Hodgkin lymphoma. TCRdb keeps only in-frame clones here, not all; method: immunoSEQ multiplex PCR. The sample records 100,000 to 120,000 clones, roughly nine tenths being singletons. The specimen comprised peripheral blood mononuclear cells (PBMCs), sampled before the second cycle of nivolumab. The source is a human donor with classical Hodgkin lymphoma. Both conserved end residues are part of each CDR3. Fields, in order: J gene, D gene, V gene, clone size, CDR3 protein, CDR3 DNA. A D gene is named only where the DNA matches it firmly. Not every row has a clone size; where given, it reads once, few, many or a size class.

>TRBJ2-3|TRBD1|TRBV2|once
CASSSRDREADTQYF
TGTGCCAGCAGTAGCCGGGACAGGGAGGCAGATACGCAGTATTTT
>TRBJ1-1|-|TRBV28|-
CASNRGSASSYTEAFF
TGTGCCAGCAATCGAGGTTCGGCTTCTTCTTACACTGAAGCTTTCTTT
>TRBJ2-7|-|TRBV6-5|-
CASTPSENSYEQYF
TGTGCCAGCACCCCCTCGGAGAACTCCTACGAGCAGTACTTC
>TRBJ2-5|-|TRBV2|few
CASNPNRGVQYF
TGTGCCAGCAACCCCAACCGGGGAGTCCAGTACTTC
>TRBJ1-1|-|TRBV29-1|-
CSVLQELNTEAFF
TGCAGCGTTCTACAGGAGCTGAACACTGAAGCTTTCTTT
>TRBJ2-5|TRBD2|TRBV30|few
CAWSRTSGYQETQYF
TGTGCCTGGAGTCGGACTAGCGGGTACCAAGAGACCCAGTACTTC
>TRBJ1-1|TRBD1|TRBV27|few
CASSLGVDRGGLAFF
TGTGCCAGCAGTCTAGGCGTGGACAGGGGCGGGTTAGCTTTCTTT
>TRBJ1-2|-|TRBV30|-
CAWVKGRSYTF
TGTGCCTGGGTTAAAGGGCGAAGCTACACCTTC
>TRBJ2-1|-|TRBV6-5|-
CASSYSTGAGGEQFF
TGTGCCAGCAGTTACTCGACGGGGGCCGGCGGAGAGCAGTTCTTC
>TRBJ2-7|-|TRBV21-1|-
CASSKVWTSGCLPYEQYF
TGTGCCAGCAGCAAAGTGTGGACTAGCGGGTGCCTTCCCTACGAGCAGTACTTC
>TRBJ1-5|-|TRBV7-2|-
CASSLERPGYQPQHF
TGTGCCAGCAGCTTAGAGAGGCCAGGGTATCAGCCCCAGCATTTT
>TRBJ2-1|TRBD2|TRBV4-3|-
CASSPNGLAGERHEQFF
TGCGCCAGCAGCCCGAATGGACTAGCGGGAGAAAGGCATGAGCAGTTCTTC
>TRBJ2-7|-|TRBV4-2|-
CASSQAPGNTYEQYF
TGTGCCAGCAGCCAAGCCCCGGGGAACACCTACGAGCAGTACTTC
>TRBJ2-3|-|TRBV27|-
CASSYGTSTDTQYF
TGTGCCAGCAGTTATGGGACAAGCACAGATACGCAGTATTTT
>TRBJ1-2|-|TRBV30|-
CAWAIDAVGGYTF
TGTGCCTGGGCGATTGATGCAGTCGGTGGCTACACCTTC
>TRBJ1-2|TRBD1|TRBV27|-
CASSTTGGFYGYTF
TGTGCCAGCAGTACGACAGGGGGCTTCTATGGCTACACCTTC
>TRBJ1-1|-|TRBV25-1|few
CASSGYTEAFF
TGTGCCAGCAGTGGATACACTGAAGCTTTCTTT
>TRBJ2-1|TRBD2|TRBV6-4|-
CASSERLARRINNEQFF
TGTGCCAGCAGTGAAAGACTAGCGCGGCGGATCAACAATGAGCAGTTCTTC
>TRBJ2-2|-|TRBV4-1|-
CASSQGVGTNTGELFF
TGCGCCAGCAGCCAAGGGGTAGGGACGAACACCGGGGAGCTGTTTTTT
>TRBJ1-2|-|TRBV5-6|-
CASSLNRDYGYTF
TGTGCCAGCAGCTTGAACAGGGACTATGGCTACACCTTC
>TRBJ2-1|-|TRBV29-1|-
CSVINYNEQFF
TGCAGCGTAATAAACTACAATGAGCAGTTCTTC
>TRBJ2-1|TRBD2|TRBV7-2|-
CASSLRAGVAGNEQFF
TGTGCCAGCAGCCTAAGGGCGGGAGTCGCTGGCAATGAGCAGTTCTTC
>TRBJ2-1|TRBD2|TRBV7-2|-
CASSPGLAFYNEQFF
TGTGCCAGCAGCCCCGGACTAGCGTTTTACAATGAGCAGTTCTTC